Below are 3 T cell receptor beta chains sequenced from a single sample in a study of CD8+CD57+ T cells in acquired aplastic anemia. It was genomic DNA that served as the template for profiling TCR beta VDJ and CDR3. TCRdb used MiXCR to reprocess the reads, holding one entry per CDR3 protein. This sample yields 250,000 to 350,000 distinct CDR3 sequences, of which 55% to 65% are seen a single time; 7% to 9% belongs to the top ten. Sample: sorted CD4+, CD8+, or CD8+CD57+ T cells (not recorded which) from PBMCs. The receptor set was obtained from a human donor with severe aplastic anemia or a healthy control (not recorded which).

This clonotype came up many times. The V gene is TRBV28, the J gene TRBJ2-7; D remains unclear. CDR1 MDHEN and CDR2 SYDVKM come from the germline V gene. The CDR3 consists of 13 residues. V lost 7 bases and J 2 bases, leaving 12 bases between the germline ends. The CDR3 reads CASTPAGPYEQYF. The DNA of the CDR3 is TGTGCCAGCACCCCTGCTGGGCCCTACGAGCAGTACTTC.

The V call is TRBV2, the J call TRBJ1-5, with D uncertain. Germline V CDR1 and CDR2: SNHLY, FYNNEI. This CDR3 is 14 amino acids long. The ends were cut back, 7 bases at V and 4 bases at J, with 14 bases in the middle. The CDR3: CASTASQSNQPQHF. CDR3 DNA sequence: TGTGCCAGCACGGCCTCTCAGAGTAATCAGCCCCAGCATTTT.

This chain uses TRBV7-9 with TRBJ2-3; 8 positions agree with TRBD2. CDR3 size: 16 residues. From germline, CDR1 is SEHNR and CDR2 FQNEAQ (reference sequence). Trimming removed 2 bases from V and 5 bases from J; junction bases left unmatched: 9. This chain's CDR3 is CASSLSSGIGGDTQYF. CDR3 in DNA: TGTGCCAGCAGCTTAAGTAGCGGGATTGGTGGAGATACGCAGTATTTT. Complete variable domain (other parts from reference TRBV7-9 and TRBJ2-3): DTGVSQNPRHKITKRGQNVTFRCDPISEHNRLYWYRQTLGQGPEFLTYFQNEAQLEKSRLLSDRFSAERPKGSFSTLEIQRTEQGDSAMYLCASSLSSGIGGDTQYFGPGTRLTVL.